The clone carrying this T cell receptor (beta chain) has a single count. Antigen unknown. The source of the sample is a study of cytomegalovirus exposure and HLA in healthy donors. Study results and caveats: Of the V segments, some could not be distinguished, including TRBV6-2 and TRBV6-3, and were excluded. According to an earlier analysis, most TCR beta V segments yielded productive rearrangements about 87% or about 30% of the time. Accurate HLA-A and HLA-B prediction from TCR beta sequences was reported for most subjects.

The PCR was carried out with 60 Vbeta primers and 13 Jbeta primers. Libraries were prepared by immunoSEQ multiplex PCR; TCRdb keeps only in-frame clonotypes and omits some of them. The table has 300,000 or so clones, approximately 84% seen once. This cohort consisted of healthy bone marrow donors. The CDR3 length is 14 residues. The V end lost 2 bases, the J end lost 2 bases, and 10 bases lay between the germline ends. The germline V gene has CDR1 SSHAT and CDR2 FNYEAQ (reference sequence). V usage is TRBV7-7 and J usage is TRBJ2-7, with D tentatively TRBD1 (5 bases). This clonotype was obtained from a woman in her 40s in good health and CMV-seropositive. Input material: PBMCs. The CDR3 bases are TGTGCCAGCAGCTTAACCGAAGGGGCCTACGAGCAGTACTTC. As protein: CASSLTEGAYEQYF.